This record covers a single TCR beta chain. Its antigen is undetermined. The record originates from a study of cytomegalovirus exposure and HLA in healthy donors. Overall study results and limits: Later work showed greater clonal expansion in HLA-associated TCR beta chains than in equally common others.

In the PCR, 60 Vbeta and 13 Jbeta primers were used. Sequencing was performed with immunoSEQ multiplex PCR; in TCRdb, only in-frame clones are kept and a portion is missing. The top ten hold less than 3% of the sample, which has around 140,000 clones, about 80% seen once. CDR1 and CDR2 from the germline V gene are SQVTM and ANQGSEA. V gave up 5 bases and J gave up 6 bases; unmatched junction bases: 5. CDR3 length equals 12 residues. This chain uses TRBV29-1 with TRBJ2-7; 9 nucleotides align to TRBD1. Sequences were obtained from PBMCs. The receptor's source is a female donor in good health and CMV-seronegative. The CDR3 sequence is CSVRQTGGEQYF. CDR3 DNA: TGCAGCGTTCGGCAGACAGGGGGCGAGCAGTACTTC.